Shown below are 2 T cell receptor beta chains from a single sample sequenced in a study of T cells after yellow fever vaccination. TCRdb reprocessed the 5' RACE reads via MiXCR and lists one record per CDR3 protein. The table shows nearly 550,000 distinct CDR3 sequences, with about 19% occurring only once. Sequenced here: PBMCs, sampled 15 days after the yellow fever booster vaccination. Every receptor here comes from a man aged 25 to 45 who received the YFV17D yellow fever vaccine.

The J gene is TRBJ2-7, the V gene TRBV14, with D unclear. The CDR3 covers 17 residues. Germline-derived CDR1 and CDR2 are SGHDN and FVKESK. Trimming removed 4 bases at V and 0 bases at J, with 19 bases between. CDR3 nucleotides: TGTGCCAGCAGCCTACCCCAGGAGTTCAGAAGCTCCTACGAGCAGTACTTC. Translation gives CASSLPQEFRSSYEQYF.

CDR3 sequence (DNA): TGCAGTGCGACCCCGAGTTTTGCCCGTGAGCAGTTCTTC. Protein sequence: CSATPSFAREQFF. The chain uses TRBV20-1 and TRBJ2-1; unclear D gene. Germline V CDR1 and CDR2: DFQATT, SNEGSKA (reference sequence). V was clipped by 6 bases and J by 9 bases, with 18 bases between them. The CDR3 runs 13 residues.